These 17 T cell receptor beta chains originate from one sample sequenced in a study of Ad26.COV2.S vaccination and SARS-CoV-2 variants. The table came from immunoSEQ multiplex PCR; TCRdb's copy has only in-frame clones and leaves some out. Among under 550,000 clones listed, 75% to 95% were seen once. Treatment indicated: 19 received Ad26.COV2.S at low or high dose, single or two shots; about 5 received placebo; per-sample allocation not given. Specimen acquisition occurred on day 63 following the initial vaccine or placebo injection. Sample: peripheral blood, taken in a trial of Ad26.COV2.S vaccine versus placebo. The receptor set was obtained from a person aged 18-65 years who received the Ad26.COV2.S COVID-19 vaccine or a placebo.

The J gene is TRBJ1-3, the V gene TRBV27; maybe TRBD1 (6 bases). The CDR3 contains 15 residues. V was pared by 8 bases and J by 0 bases, with 14 bases between. CDR1 is MNHEY, CDR2 SMNVEV, per germline (reference sequence). The CDR3 spells CASGTRDNSGNTIYF. The CDR3 region has the DNA TGTGCCAGCGGGACCCGGGACAACTCTGGAAACACCATATATTTT.

This clone came up a few times. This CDR3 is CSATGNTEAFF. In DNA form, the CDR3 reads TGCAGTGCCACGGGAAACACTGAAGCTTTCTTT. The chain links TRBV20-1 to TRBJ1-1; no clear D. Germline values: CDR1 DFQATT, CDR2 SNEGSKA (reference sequence). The V and J ends lost 6 bases and 2 bases respectively, with 7 bases between them. The length of the CDR3 is 11 residues.

V is TRBV28 and J is TRBJ2-1, with D hard to call. Germline loops: CDR1 MDHEN, CDR2 SYDVKM. V was cut by 6 bases and J by 12 bases, with 15 bases left in between. This CDR3 has 12 amino acids. CDR3: CASSPPTGSQFF. The CDR3 bases are TGTGCCAGCAGCCCCCCTACCGGGTCGCAGTTCTTC.

CDR3 region: CASSHELAGVFTGELFF. As DNA, the CDR3 is TGTGCCAGCAGCCACGAGTTAGCGGGAGTTTTTACCGGGGAGCTGTTTTTT. This chain joins TRBV7-2 and TRBJ2-2; 9 bases are a match to TRBD2. Per the germline V gene, CDR1 is SGHTA and CDR2 is FQGNSA. CDR3 length: 17 amino acids. V trimming: 5 bases; J trimming: 5 bases; junction bases outside the gene matches: 12.

This rearrangement joins TRBV4-3 to TRBJ1-2; the D gene is possibly TRBD1 (5 bases). Germline values: CDR1 LGHNA, CDR2 YSLEER. The length of the CDR3 is 14 residues. V gave up 0 bases and J gave up 2 bases, with 7 bases separating them. CDR3 residues: CASSQEEGNYGYTF. The CDR3 DNA is TGCGCCAGCAGCCAAGAGGAGGGGAACTATGGCTACACCTTC.

The gene calls are TRBV5-6 and TRBJ1-1; D gene uncertain. The CDR3 consists of 14 residues. The germline CDR1 and CDR2 sequences are SGHDT and YYEEEE. The germline V and J ends were trimmed by 6 bases and 3 bases, with 15 bases remaining between them. The CDR3 here is CASTSFPTDTEAFF. CDR3 bases: TGTGCCAGCACCTCCTTCCCGACGGACACTGAAGCTTTCTTT.

This clone was observed a single time. The rearrangement links TRBV6-2 or TRBV6-3 to TRBJ1-3; D unresolved. Germline CDR1 MNHEY, CDR2 SVGEGT. Trimming took off 0 bases at V and 4 bases at J, with 10 bases between the two ends. The CDR3 covers 15 residues. CDR3 in amino acids: CASSYSVSRGNTIYF. Written as DNA, the CDR3 is TGTGCCAGCAGTTACTCGGTTTCGAGAGGAAACACCATATATTTT.

This chain connects TRBV9 to TRBJ2-5, with no clear D. The V gene lost 3 bases and the J gene lost 5 bases, with 14 bases spanning the gap. Per the germline V gene, CDR1 is SGDLS and CDR2 is YYNGEE. The CDR3 extends over 14 amino acids. CDR3: CASSARRVGETQYF. The DNA for the CDR3 is TGTGCCAGCAGCGCCAGACGGGTGGGGGAGACCCAGTACTTC.

This clone has just one count. The rearrangement links TRBV12-3 or TRBV12-4 to TRBJ1-5; D unclear. This CDR3 spans 12 amino acids. V was cut by 5 bases and J by 7 bases, with 9 bases left in between. CDR3 DNA: TGTGCCAGCAGTCAAGGGTCCCAGCCCCAGCATTTT. It specifies CASSQGSQPQHF.

The chain uses TRBV28 and TRBJ2-1; 8 bases align to TRBD2. Germline trimming cut 4 bases from V and 5 bases from J; bases unmatched to any gene: 4. The germline CDR1 and CDR2 sequences are MDHEN and SYDVKM. CDR3 size: 14 residues. The CDR3 reads CASSWGLGDNEQFF. The CDR3 coding sequence is TGTGCCAGCAGTTGGGGACTAGGAGACAATGAGCAGTTCTTC.

The chain has TRBV7-2 and TRBJ1-4, with 7 bases aligning to TRBD1. This CDR3 region has 14 residues. The junction had 5 bases not matched to a gene; V was cut back by 2 bases and J by 8 bases. Germline V gene lookup returns CDR1 SGHTA and CDR2 FQGNSA. This CDR3 reads CASSLSRGREKLFF. For the CDR3, the DNA is TGTGCCAGCAGCTTATCGAGGGGGCGAGAAAAACTGTTTTTT. Based on the CDR3 plus reference TRBV7-2 and TRBJ1-4, the full variable domain is GAGVSQSPSNKVTEKGKDVELRCDPISGHTALYWYRQSLGQGLEFLIYFQGNSAPDKSGLPSDRFSAERTGGSVSTLTIQRTQQEDSAVYLCASSLSRGREKLFFGSGTQLSVL.

The chain employs TRBV3-1 (or the pseudogene TRBV3-2) and TRBJ1-1; 8 positions match TRBD1. Looked up from germline, CDR1 is LGHDT and CDR2 is YNNKEL (reference sequence). The CDR3 runs to 16 residues. V shed 0 bases and J 7 bases; nucleotides not matched to a gene: 10. The CDR3 DNA sequence: TGTGCCAGCAGCCAAGATGGACAGGGCCTCACCTATGAAGCTTTCTTT. It translates to CASSQDGQGLTYEAFF.

The chain carries TRBV3-1 (or the pseudogene TRBV3-2) and TRBJ2-7, with a possible D match to TRBD1 (6 bases). The CDR3 runs to 15 residues. V was cut by 3 bases and J by 2 bases, with 14 bases left in between. From germline, CDR1 is LGHDT and CDR2 YNNKEL (reference sequence). In DNA form, the CDR3 reads TGTGCCAGCAGCCAGTACAGAGGACAGCCCTACGAGCAGTACTTC. Protein: CASSQYRGQPYEQYF.

This clone has a handful of counts. The chain has TRBV19 and TRBJ1-5, with TRBD1 as a possible D gene (5 bases). In germline, CDR1 is LNHDA, CDR2 SQIVND (reference sequence). Trimming removed 3 bases at V and 5 bases at J, with 14 bases between. The CDR3 is made up of 15 amino acids. CDR3 coding DNA: TGTGCCAGTAGTATTCGGGGCAGGGAGGATCAGCCCCAGCATTTT. Protein sequence: CASSIRGREDQPQHF.

CDR3 DNA sequence: TGTGCCAGCGGTCAGGGTCGGCCCCAGCATTTT. It codes for CASGQGRPQHF. The V and J genes are TRBV12-3 or TRBV12-4 and TRBJ1-5; D might be TRBD1 (5 bases). The CDR3 consists of 11 residues. Trimming stripped 8 bases from V and 9 bases from J, with 11 bases between.

J is TRBJ2-1 and V is TRBV6-5, with 11 positions matching TRBD2. V was pared by 6 bases and J by 3 bases, with 4 bases of the junction left unmatched. In germline, CDR1 is MNHEY, CDR2 SVGAGI. The CDR3 covers 15 residues. The CDR3 reads CASSLTSGVYNEQFF. In DNA form, the CDR3 reads TGTGCCAGCAGCCTGACTAGCGGGGTCTACAATGAGCAGTTCTTC.

J is TRBJ2-3 and V is TRBV29-1; D gene uncertain. V lost 6 bases to trimming and J lost 4 bases, with 20 bases between them. Germline CDR1 SQVTM, CDR2 ANQGSEA. There are 15 residues in the CDR3. This CDR3 is CSVSSGPPFSDTQYF. CDR3 in DNA: TGCAGCGTGAGCTCCGGGCCACCTTTCTCAGATACGCAGTATTTT.